This TCR beta chain was documented in a study of blood T cell repertoires in COVID-19. Study as a whole: The United States, Italy and Spain were the sources of the acute and convalescent COVID-19 samples. PBMCs, B-cell-depleted T cells, or T cells provided the cDNA or gDNA that made up the material.

V trimming: 4 bases; J trimming: 7 bases; junction bases outside the gene matches: 6. The CDR3 consists of 14 residues. Germline V lookup: CDR1 SGHDN, CDR2 FVKESK. The authors' processing: Amplifying reference gene primers gave estimates of nucleated cell counts. The protocol was immunoSEQ multiplex PCR, while the TCRdb copy is restricted to in-frame clones and leaves out a portion. The DNA gave D and trimming, while V, J and clone size come from that table. The sample gives more than 150,000 clones, about 85% of which show up once; over 10% is in the top ten. The chain has TRBV14 and TRBJ1-3; 8 bases match TRBD1. This TCR derives from a man in his 70s who had recovered from COVID-19. The sequenced material came from peripheral blood. As DNA, the CDR3 is TGTGCCAGCAGCCCTTGGACAGGGATGAACACCATATATTTT. Translation: CASSPWTGMNTIYF.